Below are 29 T cell receptor beta chains sequenced from a single sample in a study of response to subunit inactivated influenza vaccine (dated by TCRdb to the late 2010s). Library preparation employed RT-PCR. Reads for this sample came from an Illumina HiSeq 2500. Using fastp trimming at Q25 and MiXCR clonotype assembly, TCRdb reanalyzed the public sequencing data and kept in-frame beta chains. A single entry per CDR3 protein holds the most common genes and DNA from its merged rows. For this sample there are 500,000 to 600,000 distinct CDR3 sequences; 7.5% to 8.5% appear just once. About an eighth of the sample comes from the top ten. The sample consisted of PBMCs from blood, taken roughly 24 months after vaccination. The receptors originated from a man aged 45-69 years who received an inactivated influenza vaccine. Donor details come from another sample of the same person, matched by shared clones.

This clonotype was seen ten or more times. The chain employs TRBV12-3 or TRBV12-4 and TRBJ2-3; D not certain. This CDR3 is built from 16 residues. The germline V and J ends were trimmed by 7 bases and 2 bases, with 19 bases remaining between them. Here the CDR3 DNA reads TGTGCCAGCACCTCGGCGGCAGGAGTGGCCACAGATACGCAGTATTTT. Protein: CASTSAAGVATDTQYF.

There are a few counts of this clonotype. J is TRBJ1-2 and V is TRBV9; 9 bases map to TRBD1. Germline CDR1 and CDR2: SGDLS and YYNGEE. The CDR3 consists of 15 residues. V gave up 3 bases and J gave up 3 bases; unmatched junction bases: 6. CDR3 region: CASSAGTGSDYGYTF. CDR3 coding DNA: TGTGCCAGCAGCGCAGGGACAGGGTCGGACTATGGCTACACCTTC.

This clonotype was observed a few times. The V and J genes are TRBV14 and TRBJ2-7; D could derive from TRBD1 or TRBD2 (6 bases each). The CDR3 spans 15 residues. Trimming took off 2 bases at V and 7 bases at J, with 18 bases between the two ends. Germline assignment: CDR1 SGHDN and CDR2 FVKESK. CDR3 bases: TGTGCCAGCAGCCAACAAATGGACAGAGCGGGTGAGCAGTACTTC. This codes for CASSQQMDRAGEQYF.

In this sample, this clonotype turned up a few times. The J gene is TRBJ2-6, the V gene TRBV20-1; D remains ambiguous. Trimming removed 6 bases at V and 3 bases at J, with 12 bases between. The germline CDR1 and CDR2 sequences are DFQATT and SNEGSKA (reference sequence). This CDR3 has 14 residues. This CDR3 is CSAEVGGGANVLTF. In DNA form, the CDR3 reads TGCAGTGCCGAGGTTGGTGGTGGGGCCAACGTCCTGACTTTC.

J is TRBJ2-3 and V is TRBV5-1, with D unclear. This CDR3 region has 14 residues. Germline V gives CDR1 SGHRS, CDR2 YFSETQ. Trimming stripped 4 bases from V and 2 bases from J, with 11 bases between. The chain's CDR3 is CASSIRTYTDTQYF. The DNA of the CDR3 is TGCGCCAGCAGCATCAGGACCTACACAGATACGCAGTATTTT. Together with reference TRBV5-1 and TRBJ2-3, the CDR3 gives the full variable domain: KAGVTQTPRYLIKTRGQQVTLSCSPISGHRSVSWYQQTPGQGLQFLFEYFSETQRNKGNFPGRFSGRQFSNSRSEMNVSTLELGDSALYLCASSIRTYTDTQYFGPGTRLTVL.

V and J are TRBV6-2 or TRBV6-3 and TRBJ2-7, with D possibly TRBD1 on 6 matching bases. The CDR3 sequence is 15 residues long. With 5 bases removed from V and 6 bases from J, the gap between germline ends came to 20 bases. Germline assignment: CDR1 MNHEY and CDR2 SVGEGT. The CDR3 DNA reads TGTGCCAGCAGTAAGATTAACAGGGTTTCAAGCGAGCAGTACTTC. Translation gives CASSKINRVSSEQYF.

This clonotype came up many times. The chain couples TRBV10-3 to TRBJ1-6; TRBD1 is a possible D gene (5 bases). CDR3 size: 14 residues. Per the germline V gene, CDR1 is ENHRY and CDR2 is SYGVKD. V lost 2 bases, J lost 7 bases, and 9 bases lay in between. For the CDR3, the DNA is TGTGCCATCAGTGAGGGGACTCGGAATTCACCCCTCCACTTT. It encodes CAISEGTRNSPLHF.

This clonotype was counted between two and nine times. The chain recombines TRBV4-2 with TRBJ1-1; 7 nucleotides line up with TRBD1. The CDR3 is 15 residues long. The trim removed 1 base at V and 0 bases at J, leaving 2 bases unmatched. CDR1 is LGHNA, CDR2 YNFKEQ, per germline. In DNA, the CDR3 is TGTGCCAGCAGCCAAGGACAGGGAATGAACACTGAAGCTTTCTTT. It translates to CASSQGQGMNTEAFF.

This clonotype was seen ten or more times. The chain joins TRBV25-1 to TRBJ2-7, with 7 positions matching TRBD1. The CDR3 is 16 residues long. Germline loops: CDR1 MGHDK, CDR2 SYGVNS. The V segment lost 4 bases and the J segment 0 bases; nucleotides outside the gene matches: 9. The CDR3 bases are TGTGCCAGCAGTGGATCGACAGGGTTGAGCTCCTACGAGCAGTACTTC. This sequence encodes CASSGSTGLSSYEQYF.

This clonotype was picked up many times. The chain carries TRBV4-1 and TRBJ1-1; D uncertain. The germline V gene encodes CDR1 MGHRA and CDR2 YSYEKL. The CDR3 runs to 13 residues. V was cut by 5 bases and J by 1 base, with 8 bases left in between. The CDR3 protein is CASSGRENTEAFF. CDR3 nucleotides: TGCGCCAGCAGCGGGCGGGAGAACACTGAAGCTTTCTTT.

This clonotype was recorded at least ten times. J is TRBJ2-2 and V is TRBV7-3; 8 bases match TRBD1. Germline V lookup: CDR1 SGHTA, CDR2 FQGTGA. Trimming cost V 5 bases and J 3 bases; bases outside gene matches: 5. CDR3 size: 15 residues. CDR3 DNA: TGTGCCAGCAGCGTCAGGACAGGGTACACCGGGGAGCTGTTTTTT. Translation: CASSVRTGYTGELFF.

The genes are TRBV6-1 and TRBJ1-3; the match to TRBD1 covers 10 bases. Per germline, CDR1 MNHNS and CDR2 SASEGT. This CDR3 has 16 residues. Trimming removed 10 bases from V and 3 bases from J; junction bases left unmatched: 12. Written as DNA, the CDR3 is TGTGCCACTGGGGGACCGGGACAGGGGAGTGGAAACACCATATATTTT. The encoded protein is CATGGPGQGSGNTIYF.

The table lists this clonotype with many counts. The CDR3 DNA reads as TGTGCCAGCAGCGTCGGGACATACAATTCACCCCTCCACTTT. It codes for CASSVGTYNSPLHF. The chain has TRBV9 and TRBJ1-6, with a weak D call TRBD1 (6 bases). The V and J ends lost 2 bases and 7 bases respectively, with 10 bases between them. From germline, CDR1 is SGDLS and CDR2 YYNGEE. This CDR3 spans 14 amino acids.

The J gene is TRBJ1-2, the V gene TRBV20-1; perhaps TRBD1 as D (6 bases). V lost 0 bases and J 2 bases, leaving 16 bases between the germline ends. The CDR3 loop spans 16 amino acids. Per the germline V gene, CDR1 is DFQATT and CDR2 is SNEGSKA (reference sequence). This CDR3 is CSARDSWAGANYGYTF. The CDR3, as DNA: TGCAGTGCTAGAGATAGTTGGGCAGGGGCGAACTATGGCTACACCTTC.

This clonotype was seen repeatedly, ten times or more. The chain joins TRBV3-1 to TRBJ2-5; a weak D match, TRBD1 (6 bases). The CDR3 runs to 15 residues. Trimming removed 6 bases at V and 5 bases at J, with 19 bases between. Germline V CDR1 and CDR2: LGHDT, YNNKEL (reference sequence). CDR3 coding DNA: TGTGCCAGCAGGGACGGCAGGGGTATTTCGGAGACCCAGTACTTC. Translated: CASRDGRGISETQYF.

The chain employs TRBV20-1 and TRBJ2-1; 7 bases fit TRBD2. J lost 7 bases, V lost 2 bases, and 11 bases had no gene match. Germline values: CDR1 DFQATT, CDR2 SNEGSKA (reference sequence). CDR3 length equals 15 residues. The CDR3 reads CSARKAGSSGNEQFF. CDR3 coding DNA: TGCAGTGCTAGAAAAGCTGGGTCTAGCGGTAATGAGCAGTTCTTC.

The sample holds a few counts of this clonotype. The chain is built from TRBV12-3 or TRBV12-4 and TRBJ2-3; D not resolved. The CDR3 has 14 amino acids. V shed 6 bases and J shed 1 base, with 11 bases lying between them. CDR3 protein: CASRPDRGTDTQYF. In DNA form, the CDR3 reads TGTGCCAGCAGGCCGGACCGGGGCACAGATACGCAGTATTTT.

This clonotype was counted at least ten times. The gene calls are TRBV21-1 and TRBJ2-3; no DNA check was done on the table's D call, TRBD1. TRBV21-1 is shown as a pseudogene. The CDR3 is 15 amino acids. CDR3 loop: CASSKAGGGTDTQYF. In DNA, the CDR3 is TGTGCCAGCAGCAAAGCAGGGGGGGGCACAGATACGCAGTATTTT.

The rearrangement links TRBV12-3 or TRBV12-4 to TRBJ2-1, with D perhaps TRBD2 (6 bases). Trimming took off 2 bases at V and 8 bases at J, with 13 bases between the two ends. The CDR3 totals 14 residues. The CDR3 DNA is TGTGCCAGCAGTTTAATCGGGAGTAGGGATGAGCAGTTCTTC. Translating gives CASSLIGSRDEQFF.

The chain links TRBV6-1 to TRBJ2-5; weak D call: TRBD2 (5 bases). The CDR3 totals 15 residues. The germline V and J ends were trimmed by 6 bases and 1 base, with 15 bases remaining between them. Germline values: CDR1 MNHNS, CDR2 SASEGT. CDR3 DNA: TGTGCCAGCAGGCCCGCGGGTAGCGTCCAAGAGACCCAGTACTTC. Amino acids: CASRPAGSVQETQYF.

This clonotype was seen a handful of times. The chain is built from TRBV7-6 and TRBJ2-5; D may match TRBD1 or TRBD2 (5 bases each). There are 14 residues in the CDR3. The V end was cut by 1 base, the J end by 4 bases, with 10 bases between. Germline CDR1 and CDR2: SGHVS and FNYEAQ. For the CDR3, the DNA is TGTGCCAGCAGCTTAGGGGACGCAATAGAGACCCAGTACTTC. Its protein is CASSLGDAIETQYF.

This chain uses TRBV7-9 with TRBJ2-3; 7 bases line up with TRBD2. The germline CDR1 and CDR2 sequences are SEHNR and FQNEAQ (reference sequence). This CDR3 comprises 16 residues. V lost 5 bases, J lost 3 bases, and 11 bases stayed unmatched. The CDR3 spells CASSQLPSGKTDTQYF. CDR3 nucleotide sequence: TGTGCCAGCAGCCAGTTGCCTAGCGGTAAAACAGATACGCAGTATTTT.

The V gene is TRBV20-1, the J gene TRBJ1-5; D gene ambiguous. This CDR3 has 17 residues. Germline V gene lookup returns CDR1 DFQATT and CDR2 SNEGSKA (reference sequence). The V end lost 5 bases, the J end lost 0 bases, and 20 bases lay between the germline ends. The CDR3 here is CSALNPRLELSNQPQHF. CDR3 bases: TGCAGTGCTCTAAATCCCCGGTTGGAGCTTAGCAATCAGCCCCAGCATTTT.

V and J are TRBV12-3 or TRBV12-4 and TRBJ2-2, with 9 bases identical to TRBD1. Losses at the gene ends were 6 bases for V and 7 bases for J; bases not matched to a gene: 9. The CDR3 loop spans 15 amino acids. The CDR3 is CASRSTGGANGELFF. CDR3 nucleotides: TGTGCCAGCAGGTCTACAGGGGGCGCGAACGGGGAGCTGTTTTTT.

This clonotype has only a few counts. The rearrangement joins TRBV30 to TRBJ2-1; weak D call: TRBD2 (6 bases). Per germline, CDR1 GTSNPN and CDR2 SVGIG (reference sequence). This CDR3 comprises 12 residues. V lost 0 bases and J lost 10, with 10 bases in between. CDR3 sequence (DNA): TGTGCCTGGAGTGTTTTTGCGGGGGAGCAGTTCTTC. It codes for CAWSVFAGEQFF.

This clonotype was observed at least ten times. The chain has TRBV20-1 and TRBJ2-2; TRBD2 agrees at 7 bases. Germline CDR1 and CDR2: DFQATT and SNEGSKA (reference sequence). The J segment lost 1 base and the V segment lost 1 base, leaving 3 bases of the junction unmatched. The length of the CDR3 is 15 residues. DNA of the CDR3: TGCAGTGCTAGAGTACCGGGAGGGAACACCGGGGAGCTGTTTTTT. It encodes CSARVPGGNTGELFF.

This rearrangement joins TRBV6-1 to TRBJ1-1; tentatively, D is TRBD1 (6 bases). CDR1 is MNHNS, CDR2 SASEGT, per germline. The germline V and J ends were trimmed by 4 bases and 4 bases, with 16 bases remaining between them. CDR3 length: 15 residues. CDR3 loop: CASSVRGALGTEAFF. The DNA of the CDR3 is TGTGCCAGCAGTGTGCGGGGGGCGTTGGGCACTGAAGCTTTCTTT.

The chain recombines TRBV4-2 with TRBJ2-1, with TRBD1 as a possible D gene (5 bases). CDR1 is LGHNA and CDR2 is YNFKEQ in the germline V gene. V was shortened by 5 bases and J by 0 bases, with 17 bases between the two germline ends. The CDR3 contains 17 residues. The CDR3 is CASSKLQEHFSYNEQFF. CDR3 bases: TGTGCCAGCAGCAAATTACAGGAACATTTCTCCTACAATGAGCAGTTCTTC.

There are many counts of this clonotype. The gene calls are TRBV4-3 and TRBJ2-7; D may be TRBD1 (6 bases). Germline values: CDR1 LGHNA, CDR2 YSLEER. This CDR3 is 14 amino acids long. Trimming removed 5 bases at V and 3 bases at J, with 14 bases between. CDR3 amino acids: CASSFQTGNYEQYF. Here the CDR3 DNA reads TGCGCCAGCAGCTTCCAGACAGGCAACTACGAGCAGTACTTC.